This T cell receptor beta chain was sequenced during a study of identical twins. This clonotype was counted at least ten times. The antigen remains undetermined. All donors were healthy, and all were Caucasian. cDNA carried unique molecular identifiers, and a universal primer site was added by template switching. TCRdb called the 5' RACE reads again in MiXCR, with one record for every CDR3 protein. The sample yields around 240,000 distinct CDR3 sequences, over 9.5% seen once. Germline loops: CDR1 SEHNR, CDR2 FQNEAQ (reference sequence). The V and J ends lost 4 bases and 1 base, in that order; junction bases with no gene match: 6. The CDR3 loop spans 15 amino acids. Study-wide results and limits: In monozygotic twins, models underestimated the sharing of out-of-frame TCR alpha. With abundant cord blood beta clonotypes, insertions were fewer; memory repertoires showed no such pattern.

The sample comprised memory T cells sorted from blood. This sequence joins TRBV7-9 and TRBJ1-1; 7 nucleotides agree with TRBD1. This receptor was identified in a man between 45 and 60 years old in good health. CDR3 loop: CASSSPRTGNTEAFF. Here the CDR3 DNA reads TGTGCCAGCAGCTCACCCCGGACAGGGAACACTGAAGCTTTCTTT.